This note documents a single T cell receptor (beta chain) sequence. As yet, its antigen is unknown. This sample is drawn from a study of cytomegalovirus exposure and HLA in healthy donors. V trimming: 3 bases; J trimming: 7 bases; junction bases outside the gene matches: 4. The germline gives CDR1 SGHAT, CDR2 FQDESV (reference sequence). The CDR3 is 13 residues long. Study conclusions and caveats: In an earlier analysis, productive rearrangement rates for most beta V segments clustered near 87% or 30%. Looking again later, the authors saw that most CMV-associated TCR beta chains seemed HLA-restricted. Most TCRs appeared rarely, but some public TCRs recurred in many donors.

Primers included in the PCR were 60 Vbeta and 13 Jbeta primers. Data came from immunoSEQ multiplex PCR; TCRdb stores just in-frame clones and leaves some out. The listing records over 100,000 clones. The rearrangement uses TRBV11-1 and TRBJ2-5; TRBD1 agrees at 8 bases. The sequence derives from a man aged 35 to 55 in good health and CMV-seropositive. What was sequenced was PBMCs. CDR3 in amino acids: CASSFQGAGTQYF. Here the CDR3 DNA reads TGTGCCAGCAGCTTTCAGGGGGCAGGGACCCAGTACTTC.